This T cell receptor beta chain comes out of a study of immune aging and cytomegalovirus after organ transplant (dated by TCRdb to about 2021). Some background on the complete study: All transplant recipients received three-drug immunosuppression with prednisone, tacrolimus, and mycophenolate.

V is pared back by 0 bases and J by 9 bases, with 5 bases lying between the germline termini. The CDR3, from cysteine to phenylalanine, totals 11 residues. The retained sequence is limited to the CDR3, 33 bases, with the frame set at the first base. CDR1 and CDR2 are drawn from the germline V gene: KGHSH, LQKENI. On this clonotype: The antigen it binds to is not known. Base-call qualities are not available, and no considerably larger clone is one nucleotide away.

General findings and caveats noted by the study authors: Aged-phenotype cells increased post-transplant regardless of clone size, earlier in large clones (days 200-264) than small clones, following viremia. Large clones contained a bigger proportion of TEMRA cells, and over time the seven largest clones (fewer than 2,000 cells) picked up aged and TEMRA cells and lost TCM cells. CD57 was not measured in the sequencing data, so a conservative gene-based aging definition was used instead.

Library preparation was by single-cell sequencing. The instrument was an Illumina NovaSeq 6000. The BD Rhapsody Targeted mRNA and AbSeq Reagent Kit, in a microwell format, was used for cell capture and library preparation. Libraries covered TCR, sample tags, AbSeq, and targeted mRNA from the Human T-Cell Expression Panel plus custom TOX and TOX2 primers. Sequencing of the libraries was performed on an Illumina NovaSeq. In the paper's pipeline: The analysis covered 10,000 to 13,000 cells in total, of which 7,000 to 7,500 were CD8 T cells and about 4,500 were CD8 T cells with an identifiable TCR CDR3. Raw data were processed with the BD Rhapsody Targeted Analysis Pipeline with V(D)J processing on the Seven Bridges Genomics platform. Quality control, Sample Tag demultiplexing with Lex-BDSMK, clone identification with VDJ Explorer, and Seurat clustering were all done in SeqGeq 1.6.0. Clones making up <1% of CD8 T cells were classified as non-expanded, and clones making up >2.5% of the sample were classified as clonal expansions. The raw public reads went through TCRdb reprocessing: fastp at Q25, MiXCR clone calling, in-frame beta chains kept. A single entry per CDR3 protein holds the most common genes and DNA from its merged rows. These V and J calls originate from TCRdb's pipeline instead of the authors' own analysis. This sample gives approximately 22,000 distinct CDR3 sequences in total; about a third of them show up just once. The top ten clones comprise 25% to 30% of the sample.

The label giving this sample's time point can be read as: five sample-tagged time points from pre-transplant (day -1) to day 368 post-transplant, pooled. PBMC were thawed and then stimulated for around 12 hours with a CMV IE-1 overlapping peptide library, with no transport inhibitors added. After thawing, cells were rested overnight and were then stimulated in R10 medium with CD28/CD49d costimulation. The IE-1 peptide library was made up of 15-amino-acid peptides, each overlapping by 11 amino acids. Each time point was barcoded with BD Single-Cell Multiplexing Kit Sample Tags, pooled, and stained with oligo-conjugated anti-CD45RA plus sorting antibodies. A BD FACSAria III was used to sort CMV-responsive CD8+CD137+ and CD4+CD154+ T cells at 4-way purity. Blood samples were drawn into EDTA vacutainers and processed by Ficoll gradient within 1-24 hours.

This receptor was identified in a female donor who had a heart transplant and CMV viremia. The rearrangement joined TRBV18 to TRBJ2-5, and possibly TRBD2, on 5 matching bases. The sequencing used CMV peptide-activated CD4+ and CD8+ T cells sorted from blood, collected at five time points, pooled. The meaning of the sample's cell subset or site label: sorted CD8+CD137+ and CD4+CD154+ T cells after 12 h CMV IE-1 peptide stimulation. CDR3 loop: CASSPPEAQYF. In nucleotide form, the sequence is TGTGCCAGCTCACCACCGGAGGCCCAGTACTTC.